What follows are 27 T cell receptor beta chains derived from one specimen sequenced in a study of OX40 agonist ivuxolimab in advanced cancers. Profiling relied on immunoSEQ multiplex PCR, and the TCRdb table lists in-frame clones only, not all of them. The sample records tens of thousands of clones, almost 95% being singletons. The specimen comprised CD4+ or CD8+ T cells sorted from blood, sampled in a trial of the OX40 agonist ivuxolimab. The receptors were gathered from an adult with an advanced solid tumor such as melanoma, head and neck, liver or kidney cancer.

The rearrangement joins TRBV2 to TRBJ2-5; D not resolved. Germline-derived CDR1 and CDR2 are SNHLY and FYNNEI. CDR3 length equals 15 residues. Trimming cost V 2 bases and J 3 bases, with 13 bases left between them. The CDR3 DNA follows: TGTGCCAGCAGTGAAAGGACCTCTGGAAAAGAGACCCAGTACTTC. This translates into CASSERTSGKETQYF.

The genes are TRBV6-6 and TRBJ1-5, with TRBD1 matching 8 bases. The V gene end was trimmed by 6 bases and the J gene end by 5 bases; junction bases not matched to a gene: 9. The CDR3 sequence is 15 residues long. Germline CDR1 reads MNHNY; CDR2 reads SVGAGI (reference sequence). The CDR3: CASSPQGAQDQPQHF. The CDR3 DNA is TGTGCCAGCAGCCCTCAGGGGGCGCAGGATCAGCCCCAGCATTTT.

The chain recombines TRBV6-4 with TRBJ2-3; 8 bases map to TRBD2. J lost 7 bases, V lost 2 bases, and 8 bases had no gene match. The germline gives CDR1 MRHNA, CDR2 SNTAGT. The CDR3 totals 15 residues. CDR3 DNA sequence: TGTGCCAGCAGTGACGGCGGGGGGCACACGAATACGCAGTATTTT. Translating it yields CASSDGGGHTNTQYF.

DNA of the CDR3: TGTGCCAGTAAATCCTTGGGGGGGGCTGATAATGAAAAACTGTTTTTT. Translation gives CASKSLGGADNEKLFF. The J gene is TRBJ1-4, the V gene TRBV19; TRBD1 is a possible D gene (6 bases). The CDR3 loop spans 16 amino acids. Trimming took 7 bases from V and 4 from J, leaving 19 bases between them. Per the germline V gene, CDR1 is LNHDA and CDR2 is SQIVND (reference sequence).

The V call is TRBV29-1, the J call TRBJ2-3, with D perhaps being TRBD1 or TRBD2 (6 bases each). The CDR3 length is 12 residues. V lost 5 bases and J 4 bases, leaving 10 bases between the germline ends. Looked up from germline, CDR1 is SQVTM and CDR2 is ANQGSEA. CDR3 DNA: TGCAGCGTTCCGGGGGCTGCAGATACGCAGTATTTT. Its translation: CSVPGAADTQYF.

The V and J genes are TRBV18 and TRBJ2-7; perhaps TRBD2 as D (5 bases). Germline lookup yields CDR1 KGHSH and CDR2 LQKENI. CDR3 length: 14 amino acids. Trimming removed 6 bases at V and 2 bases at J, with 14 bases between. The CDR3 protein is CASSPGAATYEQYF. CDR3 in DNA: TGTGCCAGCTCCCCCGGAGCGGCCACCTACGAGCAGTACTTC.

The chain uses TRBV2 and TRBJ1-2; the D is unclear. The germline gives CDR1 SNHLY, CDR2 FYNNEI. The CDR3 runs to 13 residues. Trimming removed 3 bases at V and 5 bases at J, with 10 bases between. The CDR3 region has the DNA TGTGCCAGCAGTGACGGCAGAGCGTATGGCTACACCTTC. Protein: CASSDGRAYGYTF.

This clone has a single count. This chain uses TRBV5-1 with TRBJ2-2, with 9 bases identical to TRBD1. CDR1 SGHRS and CDR2 YFSETQ come from the germline V gene. This CDR3 has 16 amino acids. V gave up 4 bases and J gave up 2 bases; unmatched junction bases: 6. The CDR3 spells CASSPGQGLNTGELFF. In DNA form, the CDR3 reads TGCGCCAGCAGCCCGGGACAGGGCCTCAACACCGGGGAGCTGTTTTTT. Full variable domain (missing parts from reference TRBV5-1 and TRBJ2-2): KAGVTQTPRYLIKTRGQQVTLSCSPISGHRSVSWYQQTPGQGLQFLFEYFSETQRNKGNFPGRFSGRQFSNSRSEMNVSTLELGDSALYLCASSPGQGLNTGELFFGEGSRLTVL.

The gene calls are TRBV28 and TRBJ1-5, with 7 bases that match TRBD1. V dropped 7 bases and J dropped 1; count of bases not matched to a gene: 22. The CDR3 loop spans 20 amino acids. Germline CDR1 MDHEN, CDR2 SYDVKM. CDR3 sequence reads: CASTRIRTGGGVWSNQPQHF. The CDR3 DNA sequence: TGTGCCAGCACGAGGATCCGGACAGGCGGAGGGGTGTGGAGCAATCAGCCCCAGCATTTT.

The V and J genes are TRBV23-1 and TRBJ2-1; possibly TRBD1 for D (6 bases). TRBV23-1 is labeled an ORF, and its function is uncertain. V was shortened by 3 bases and J by 0 bases, with 18 bases between the two germline ends. The CDR3 contains 18 residues. The DNA for the CDR3 is TGCGCCAGCAGTCAGCTTCTACACACAGGGAGCTCCTACAATGAGCAGTTCTTC. It yields the protein CASSQLLHTGSSYNEQFF.

The chain recombines TRBV4-1 with TRBJ1-1; a possible D gene is TRBD1 (5 bases). Trimming removed 1 base from V and 4 bases from J, with 13 bases in between. Germline CDR1 reads MGHRA; CDR2 reads YSYEKL. This CDR3 spans 15 amino acids. The CDR3 region is CASSQAAGSLTEAFF. The CDR3 nucleotides are TGCGCCAGCAGCCAAGCGGCAGGGAGCCTCACTGAAGCTTTCTTT.

This clone was observed a few times. The chain uses TRBV9 and TRBJ2-1, with TRBD1 as a possible D gene (6 bases). In germline, CDR1 is SGDLS, CDR2 YYNGEE. V shed 0 bases and J shed 5 bases, with 9 bases lying between them. This CDR3 has 14 amino acids. The CDR3 protein is CASSVGQDNNEQFF. The CDR3 DNA reads as TGTGCCAGCAGCGTAGGACAGGACAACAATGAGCAGTTCTTC. Looking up the rest from reference TRBV9 and TRBJ2-1 gives the full variable domain: DSGVTQTPKHLITATGQRVTLRCSPRSGDLSVYWYQQSLDQGLQFLIQYYNGEERAKGNILERFSAQQFPDLHSELNLSSLELGDSALYFCASSVGQDNNEQFFGPGTRLTVL.

In this sample, this clone turned up once. The V call is TRBV6-5, the J call TRBJ1-1; D is unresolved. CDR1 MNHEY and CDR2 SVGAGI come from the germline V gene. Trimming pared 2 bases from V and 0 bases from J, leaving 4 bases between. This CDR3 spans 13 amino acids. Here the CDR3 DNA reads TGTGCCAGCAGTTACCTCATGAACACTGAAGCTTTCTTT. This encodes CASSYLMNTEAFF.

This clone was counted between two and nine times. The chain combines TRBV2 with TRBJ1-5; D gene uncertain. This CDR3 region has 14 residues. Trimming stripped 0 bases from V and 5 bases from J, with 8 bases between. Germline-derived CDR1 and CDR2 are SNHLY and FYNNEI. The CDR3 region is CASSEAARDQPQHF. CDR3 coding DNA: TGTGCCAGCAGTGAAGCTGCCCGAGATCAGCCCCAGCATTTT.

On this clone: At one boundary the junction diverges from the germline segment, which might be a read error. The rearrangement joins TRBV4-1 to TRBJ2-3, with no clear D. Germline V gene sequence: CDR1 MGHRA, CDR2 YSYEKL. The CDR3 extends over 12 amino acids. CDR3: CATSADTDTQYF. The CDR3 nucleotides are TGCGCCACCAGCGCCGACACAGATACGCAGTATTTT.

The chain employs TRBV30 and TRBJ2-7; tentatively, D is TRBD2 (5 bases). Germline V gives CDR1 GTSNPN, CDR2 SVGIG (reference sequence). There are 14 residues in the CDR3. V was pared by 2 bases and J by 2 bases, with 13 bases between. CDR3 protein: CAWSPPSRTYEQYF. The CDR3 DNA follows: TGTGCCTGGAGTCCGCCTAGCCGGACCTACGAGCAGTACTTC.

The gene calls are TRBV14 and TRBJ2-3, with TRBD2 matching 12 bases. Germline CDR1 SGHDN, CDR2 FVKESK. Trimming took 0 bases from V and 7 from J; bases not matched to a gene: 5. CDR3 length: 16 residues. DNA for the CDR3: TGTGCCAGCAGCCAAGACCGGGGACTAGCGGGCCATACGCAGTATTTT. Protein: CASSQDRGLAGHTQYF. The entire variable domain, with the rest obtained from reference TRBV14 and TRBJ2-3, is as follows: EAGVTQFPSHSVIEKGQTVTLRCDPISGHDNLYWYRRVMGKEIKFLLHFVKESKQDESGMPNNRFLAERTGGTYSTLKVQPAELEDSGVYFCASSQDRGLAGHTQYFGPGTRLTVL.

At least ten counts were recorded for this clone. The chain recombines TRBV11-2 with TRBJ1-1; D gene uncertain. The V end lost 6 bases, the J end lost 1 base, and 9 bases lay between the germline ends. The CDR3 consists of 13 residues. The germline gives CDR1 SGHAT, CDR2 FQNNGV. CDR3 in DNA: TGTGCCAGCAGTCGCGACCCGAACACTGAAGCTTTCTTT. Its protein is CASSRDPNTEAFF.

The CDR3 reads CASRGGGETQYF. CDR3 nucleotide sequence: TGTGCCAGCAGGGGCGGGGGGGAGACCCAGTACTTC. This chain joins TRBV6-1 and TRBJ2-5; 8 nucleotides line up with TRBD2. V shed 6 bases and J 5 bases; nucleotides not matched to a gene: 2. Per the germline V gene, CDR1 is MNHNS and CDR2 is SASEGT. The CDR3 loop spans 12 amino acids.

This sequence joins TRBV19 and TRBJ1-2; the D gene is possibly TRBD1 (5 bases). V was trimmed by 2 bases and J by 6 bases, leaving 10 bases between them. Germline CDR1 is LNHDA and CDR2 is SQIVND (reference sequence). This CDR3 is built from 13 residues. The CDR3 spells CASSIQGWNGYTF. Here the CDR3 DNA reads TGTGCCAGTAGTATACAGGGTTGGAATGGCTACACCTTC.

V gene TRBV6-1 combines with J gene TRBJ2-7, with D perhaps TRBD1 or TRBD2 (5 bases each). V was shortened by 1 base and J by 3 bases, with 13 bases between the two germline ends. Germline V gives CDR1 MNHNS, CDR2 SASEGT. This CDR3 spans 15 amino acids. CDR3 bases: TGTGCCAGCAGTGAAGGTGGGAGACAGTTCTACGAGCAGTACTTC. Its protein is CASSEGGRQFYEQYF.

This chain connects TRBV7-6 to TRBJ2-2, with D possibly being TRBD2 (6 bases). Germline V gives CDR1 SGHVS, CDR2 FNYEAQ. The CDR3 has 16 residues. Trimming left V 1 base short and J 0 bases short, with 9 bases between. For the CDR3, the DNA is TGTGCCAGCAGCTTAGTTGGCGGGGCGAACACCGGGGAGCTGTTTTTT. Translation gives CASSLVGGANTGELFF.

The rearrangement joins TRBV27 to TRBJ2-7; no definite D call. Germline V gene data show CDR1 as MNHEY and CDR2 as SMNVEV (reference sequence). V was shortened by 2 bases and J by 7 bases, with 6 bases between the two germline ends. The CDR3 runs 11 residues. The CDR3 is CASSLHGEQYF. CDR3 DNA sequence: TGTGCCAGCAGTTTACATGGAGAGCAGTACTTC.

The chain links TRBV5-1 to TRBJ1-2; D remains unclear. CDR1 and CDR2 (germline): SGHRS, YFSETQ. With 4 bases removed from V and 7 bases from J, the gap between germline ends came to 11 bases. There are 12 residues in the CDR3. The CDR3 region is CASSIDTVGYTF. The CDR3 nucleotides are TGCGCCAGCAGCATAGACACTGTTGGCTACACCTTC.

The chain recombines TRBV15 with TRBJ1-6; D is undetermined. Trimming pared 0 bases from V and 7 bases from J, leaving 13 bases between. CDR3 size: 16 residues. Per germline, CDR1 LNHNV and CDR2 YYDKDF (reference sequence). The CDR3 spells CATSRDQRGSNSPLHF. The CDR3 nucleotides are TGTGCCACCAGCAGAGATCAGCGGGGATCGAATTCACCCCTCCACTTT.

V and J are TRBV25-1 and TRBJ1-4; D gene unclear. Germline-derived CDR1 and CDR2 are MGHDK and SYGVNS. V was pared by 4 bases and J by 0 bases, with 15 bases between. The CDR3 is 17 residues long. CDR3 loop: CASSGRSKLATNEKLFF. In nucleotides, the CDR3 is TGTGCCAGCAGTGGCAGGTCGAAACTTGCAACTAATGAAAAACTGTTTTTT.

The chain combines TRBV5-4 with TRBJ2-4, with a weak D call TRBD2 (6 bases). The CDR3 sequence is 15 residues long. V lost 2 bases to trimming and J lost 7 bases, with 16 bases between them. Germline CDR1 is SGHNT and CDR2 is YYREEE (reference sequence). CDR3 sequence: CASSFPTAGQNIQYF. The CDR3 DNA reads TGTGCCAGCAGCTTCCCGACCGCGGGGCAGAACATTCAGTACTTC. The full variable domain, rest sourced from reference TRBV5-4 and TRBJ2-4, is ETGVTQSPTHLIKTRGQQVTLRCSSQSGHNTVSWYQQALGQGPQFIFQYYREEENGRGNFPPRFSGLQFPNYSSELNVNALELDDSALYLCASSFPTAGQNIQYFGAGTRLSVL.